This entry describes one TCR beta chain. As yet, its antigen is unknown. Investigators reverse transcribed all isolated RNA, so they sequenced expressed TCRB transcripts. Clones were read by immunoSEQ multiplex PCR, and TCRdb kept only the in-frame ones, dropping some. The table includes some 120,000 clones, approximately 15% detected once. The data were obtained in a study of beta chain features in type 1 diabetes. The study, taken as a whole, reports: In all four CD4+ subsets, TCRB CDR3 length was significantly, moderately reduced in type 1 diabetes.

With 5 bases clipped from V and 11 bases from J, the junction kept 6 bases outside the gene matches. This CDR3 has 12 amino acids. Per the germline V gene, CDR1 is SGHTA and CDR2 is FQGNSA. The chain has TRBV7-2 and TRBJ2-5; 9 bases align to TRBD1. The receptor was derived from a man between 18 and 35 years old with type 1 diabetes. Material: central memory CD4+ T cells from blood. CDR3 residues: CASSRTGEGQYF. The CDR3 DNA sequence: TGTGCCAGCAGCCGGACAGGGGAGGGGCAGTACTTC.